A single TCR beta chain is shown here with its context. The CDR3 loop spans 14 amino acids. Germline values: CDR1 SGHTA, CDR2 FQGNSA. Per individual sample, eight separate reactions were used to make cDNA. UMIs with a 6-nucleotide sample barcode were added by template switching. TCRdb re-called the 5' RACE reads and catalogs CDR3 proteins one per entry, DNA excluded. The data include just over 300,000 distinct CDR3 sequences; the top ten clones carry over 5%. These data are taken from a study of monozygotic twins with inflammatory bowel disease. The receptor was derived from a human donor with ulcerative colitis or Crohn's disease, or a healthy co-twin of an affected twin (not recorded which). The V call is TRBV7-2, the J call TRBJ2-2; lacking DNA, the TRBD2 call made by TCRdb goes unchecked. Sequencing used blood. The CDR3 spells CASATSGGPGELFF.